These 25 T cell receptor beta chains originate from one sample sequenced in a study of blood T cell repertoires in COVID-19. TCRdb's table, derived via immunoSEQ multiplex PCR, lists solely in-frame clones and lacks some. Among some 100,000 clones listed, around 90% were seen once. Sequencing was carried out using peripheral blood. The receptors here all came from a woman in her seventies with acute or convalescent COVID-19.

This chain links TRBV9 with TRBJ1-1; perhaps TRBD1 as D (6 bases). CDR3 length: 15 residues. Trimming stripped 2 bases from V and 6 bases from J, with 17 bases between. Per germline, CDR1 SGDLS and CDR2 YYNGEE. CDR3 DNA: TGTGCCAGCAGCGTCGGGTCAGGGGTCGGGGCTGAAGCTTTCTTT. Its protein product is CASSVGSGVGAEAFF.

This sequence joins TRBV5-1 and TRBJ1-1; D not certain. V was pared by 4 bases and J by 0 bases, with 13 bases between. Germline V gene data show CDR1 as SGHRS and CDR2 as YFSETQ. CDR3 size: 15 residues. CDR3 coding DNA: TGCGCCAGCAGCACCTTAGACACGGTGAACACTGAAGCTTTCTTT. Translation gives CASSTLDTVNTEAFF.

This clone has a single count. CDR3 nucleotides: TGTGCCAGCAGCTTGCGGACAGGGTCGCTTGGCTACACCTTC. Translation gives CASSLRTGSLGYTF. The rearrangement uses TRBV7-9 and TRBJ1-2; TRBD1 matches 8 bases. The length of the CDR3 is 14 residues. The germline V gene encodes CDR1 SEHNR and CDR2 FQNEAQ (reference sequence). The junction had 7 bases not matched to a gene; V was cut back by 3 bases and J by 7 bases.

The chain has TRBV15 and TRBJ2-7; 7 positions agree with TRBD1. The length of the CDR3 is 14 residues. CDR1 and CDR2 from the germline V gene are LNHNV and YYDKDF (reference sequence). V shed 8 bases and J 0 bases; nucleotides not matched to a gene: 7. CDR3 protein: CATAMTGFSYEQYF. DNA for the CDR3: TGTGCCACCGCAATGACAGGGTTCTCCTACGAGCAGTACTTC.

V and J are TRBV5-1 and TRBJ2-7; D is possibly TRBD1 (7 bases). This CDR3 contains 15 residues. The germline gives CDR1 SGHRS, CDR2 YFSETQ. V was pared by 4 bases and J by 2 bases, with 16 bases between. This chain's CDR3 is CASSKGQVAAYEQYF. The CDR3 coding sequence is TGCGCCAGCAGCAAAGGACAGGTAGCGGCCTACGAGCAGTACTTC.

V is TRBV29-1 and J is TRBJ1-1; TRBD1 is a possible D gene (6 bases). Trimming removed 7 bases from V and 8 bases from J, with 14 bases in between. Germline V gene sequence: CDR1 SQVTM, CDR2 ANQGSEA. The CDR3 loop spans 11 amino acids. The CDR3 nucleotides read TGCAGCGGTGGGACACCACTAGAAGCTTTCTTT. Translation gives CSGGTPLEAFF. Full variable domain (rest looked up from reference TRBV29-1 and TRBJ1-1): SAVISQKPSRDICQRGTSLTIQCQVDSQVTMMFWYRQQPGQSLTLIATANQGSEATYESGFVIDKFPISRPNLTFSTLTVSNMSPEDSSIYLCSGGTPLEAFFGQGTRLTVV.

The chain employs TRBV4-1 and TRBJ2-6, with D maybe TRBD1 (5 bases). The CDR3 is 16 residues long. Germline CDR1 MGHRA, CDR2 YSYEKL. V shed 5 bases and J shed 2 bases, with 13 bases lying between them. The chain's CDR3 is CASSIAQGPGANVLTF. The CDR3, as DNA: TGCGCCAGCAGCATCGCTCAGGGCCCTGGGGCCAACGTCCTGACTTTC.

This chain links TRBV3-1 (or the pseudogene TRBV3-2) with TRBJ2-7; 9 nucleotides agree with TRBD2. CDR1 and CDR2 (germline): LGHDT, YNNKEL (reference sequence). J gave up 5 bases and V 1 base, and 9 bases lay outside the gene matches. The CDR3 has 16 amino acids. CDR3 amino acids: CASSQVKAGGPNEQYF. CDR3 sequence (DNA): TGTGCCAGCAGCCAAGTAAAGGCGGGGGGGCCCAACGAGCAGTACTTC.

CDR3 sequence (DNA): TGTGCCAGCAGCGGAGGGGGCGCGGGTGGCTACACCTTC. Its translation is CASSGGGAGGYTF. The genes are TRBV9 and TRBJ1-2; 7 positions match TRBD1. Germline CDR1 reads SGDLS; CDR2 reads YYNGEE. The CDR3 is 13 amino acids. With 3 bases clipped from V and 7 bases from J, the junction kept 6 bases outside the gene matches.

The V call is TRBV18, the J call TRBJ1-1; D not resolved. The V and J ends lost 3 bases and 4 bases respectively, with 18 bases between them. Per the germline V gene, CDR1 is KGHSH and CDR2 is LQKENI. This CDR3 spans 16 amino acids. CDR3 amino acids: CASSPAGDAGGTEAFF. In DNA, the CDR3 is TGTGCCAGCTCACCCGCCGGGGATGCAGGAGGCACTGAAGCTTTCTTT. The full variable domain, in which reference TRBV18 and TRBJ1-1 provide the parts outside the CDR3, is NAGVMQNPRHLVRRRGQEARLRCSPMKGHSHVYWYRQLPEEGLKFMVYLQKENIIDESGMPKERFSAEFPKEGPSILRIQQVVRGDSAAYFCASSPAGDAGGTEAFFGQGTRLTVV.

The chain joins TRBV24-1 to TRBJ1-2, with TRBD1 matching over 7 bases. CDR1 is KGHDR and CDR2 is SFDVKD in the germline V gene. The ends lost 7 bases at V and 5 bases at J; junction bases unmatched: 9. The CDR3 is made up of 14 amino acids. DNA for the CDR3: TGTGCCACCAGCCCAACAGGGGATTCGTATGGCTACACCTTC. Translated: CATSPTGDSYGYTF.

The chain joins TRBV6-6 to TRBJ2-7; 7 positions agree with TRBD2. Germline V gene data show CDR1 as MNHNY and CDR2 as SVGAGI (reference sequence). CDR3 length: 15 amino acids. Trimming removed 2 bases from V and 4 bases from J; junction bases left unmatched: 8. The CDR3 protein is CASSYKRGLEYEQYF. DNA of the CDR3: TGTGCCAGCAGTTACAAGCGGGGCCTCGAATACGAGCAGTACTTC.

V and J are TRBV28 and TRBJ2-7; the match to TRBD2 covers 10 bases. The CDR3 totals 17 residues. The V gene's germline CDR1 is MDHEN and CDR2 SYDVKM. J gave up 2 bases and V 7 bases, and 14 bases lay outside the gene matches. DNA of the CDR3: TGTGCCAGCACAACAGATAAACTAGCGGGAAGAGCCTACGAGCAGTACTTC. Translated, it gives CASTTDKLAGRAYEQYF. The full variable domain, rest sourced from reference TRBV28 and TRBJ2-7, is DVKVTQSSRYLVKRTGEKVFLECVQDMDHENMFWYRQDPGLGLRLIYFSYDVKMKEKGDIPEGYSVSREKKERFSLILESASTNQTSMYLCASTTDKLAGRAYEQYFGPGTRLTVT.

The gene calls are TRBV7-3 and TRBJ2-6, with D maybe TRBD2 (5 bases). The CDR3 has 15 amino acids. The germline gives CDR1 SGHTA, CDR2 FQGTGA. Trimming stripped 5 bases from V and 1 base from J, with 9 bases between. CDR3 bases: TGTGCCAGCAGCAATAGGAGGTCTGGGGCCAACGTCCTGACTTTC. Encoded protein: CASSNRRSGANVLTF.

The chain is built from TRBV12-3 or TRBV12-4 and TRBJ2-1; D is possibly TRBD2 (6 bases). V was trimmed by 6 bases and J by 10 bases, leaving 10 bases between them. CDR3 size: 11 residues. In DNA, the CDR3 is TGTGCCAGCAGCCGGGACTTAGAGCAGTTCTTC. Encoded protein: CASSRDLEQFF.

The chain links TRBV9 to TRBJ2-1; 11 bases are a match to TRBD2. The CDR3 is 17 residues long. V lost 0 bases, J lost 8 bases, and 10 bases stayed unmatched. Germline CDR1 is SGDLS and CDR2 is YYNGEE. CDR3 bases: TGTGCCAGCAGCGTAGATGATAGCGGGAGGGCTAGGGATGAGCAGTTCTTC. Its translation: CASSVDDSGRARDEQFF.

A single count supports this clone. V usage is TRBV2 and J usage is TRBJ2-7, with 14 bases aligning to TRBD2. Germline V lookup: CDR1 SNHLY, CDR2 FYNNEI. The CDR3 length is 17 residues. J lost 1 base, V lost 8 bases, and 10 bases had no gene match. The CDR3 sequence is CASGMMGLAGVSYEQYF. The CDR3 DNA sequence: TGTGCCAGCGGAATGATGGGACTAGCGGGAGTGTCCTACGAGCAGTACTTC.

The chain employs TRBV19 and TRBJ2-3, with 7 bases lining up with TRBD1. Germline V gene sequence: CDR1 LNHDA, CDR2 SQIVND (reference sequence). Trimming at V came to 5 bases and at J to 6 bases, leaving 11 bases not matched to a gene. The CDR3 contains 15 residues. CDR3 in amino acids: CASSPSGTVRDTQYF. In nucleotides, the CDR3 is TGTGCCAGTAGTCCATCCGGGACAGTCCGGGATACGCAGTATTTT.

The rearrangement links TRBV2 to TRBJ2-3; D is perhaps TRBD1 (6 bases). Germline V lookup: CDR1 SNHLY, CDR2 FYNNEI. The germline V and J ends were trimmed by 1 base and 3 bases, with 11 bases remaining between them. This CDR3 contains 15 residues. The CDR3 region is CASSEGGTGTDTQYF. DNA of the CDR3: TGTGCCAGCAGTGAAGGGGGCACAGGGACAGATACGCAGTATTTT.

This chain links TRBV18 with TRBJ2-5; a weak D match, TRBD2 (5 bases). Per the germline V gene, CDR1 is KGHSH and CDR2 is LQKENI. The V end lost 2 bases, the J end lost 5 bases, and 6 bases lay between the germline ends. The CDR3 contains 12 residues. As DNA, the CDR3 is TGTGCCAGCTCACCAAGGGAGGAGACCCAGTACTTC. It encodes CASSPREETQYF. Looking up the rest from reference TRBV18 and TRBJ2-5 gives the full variable domain: NAGVMQNPRHLVRRRGQEARLRCSPMKGHSHVYWYRQLPEEGLKFMVYLQKENIIDESGMPKERFSAEFPKEGPSILRIQQVVRGDSAAYFCASSPREETQYFGPGTRLLVL.

The chain couples TRBV3-1 (or the pseudogene TRBV3-2) to TRBJ1-1; TRBD1 matches at 7 bases. V lost 4 bases, J lost 4 bases, and 3 bases stayed unmatched. Germline V gene lookup returns CDR1 LGHDT and CDR2 YNNKEL (reference sequence). This CDR3 has 13 residues. CDR3 sequence reads: CASSRGQSTEAFF. The CDR3, as DNA: TGTGCCAGCAGCCGGGGACAGTCCACTGAAGCTTTCTTT.

The chain recombines TRBV19 with TRBJ1-1; possibly TRBD1 for D (6 bases). V was shortened by 4 bases and J by 1 base, with 10 bases between the two germline ends. The length of the CDR3 is 14 residues. Germline V gene data show CDR1 as LNHDA and CDR2 as SQIVND (reference sequence). In DNA form, the CDR3 reads TGTGCCAGTAGTACCTCCAGGGGGAACACTGAAGCTTTCTTT. It is translated as CASSTSRGNTEAFF. Supplemented by reference TRBV19 and TRBJ1-1, the full variable domain reads DGGITQSPKYLFRKEGQNVTLSCEQNLNHDAMYWYRQDPGQGLRLIYYSQIVNDFQKGDIAEGYSVSREKKESFPLTVTSAQKNPTAFYLCASSTSRGNTEAFFGQGTRLTVV.

The chain recombines TRBV5-1 with TRBJ1-3; D uncertain. The CDR3 extends over 15 amino acids. Germline CDR1 and CDR2: SGHRS and YFSETQ. The V gene lost 0 bases and the J gene lost 0 bases, with 7 bases spanning the gap. CDR3 protein: CASSLEPGSGNTIYF. The DNA for the CDR3 is TGCGCCAGCAGCTTGGAGCCAGGCTCTGGAAACACCATATATTTT.

The chain carries TRBV5-6 and TRBJ1-3, with 7 bases that match TRBD1. The V and J ends lost 5 bases and 0 bases, in that order; junction bases with no gene match: 14. CDR1 is SGHDT and CDR2 is YYEEEE in the germline V gene. This CDR3 contains 18 residues. The CDR3 loop reads CASRHWRRQGSSGNTIYF. The CDR3 DNA reads as TGTGCCAGCAGACATTGGCGCCGACAGGGATCCTCTGGAAACACCATATATTTT.

This clone came up once. J is TRBJ2-7 and V is TRBV5-6; D uncertain. The CDR3 loop spans 15 amino acids. The V end lost 0 bases, the J end lost 3 bases, and 13 bases lay between the germline ends. Germline V lookup: CDR1 SGHDT, CDR2 YYEEEE. The chain's CDR3 is CASSLARKYNYEQYF. In nucleotides, the CDR3 is TGTGCCAGCAGCTTGGCGAGGAAATACAACTACGAGCAGTACTTC.